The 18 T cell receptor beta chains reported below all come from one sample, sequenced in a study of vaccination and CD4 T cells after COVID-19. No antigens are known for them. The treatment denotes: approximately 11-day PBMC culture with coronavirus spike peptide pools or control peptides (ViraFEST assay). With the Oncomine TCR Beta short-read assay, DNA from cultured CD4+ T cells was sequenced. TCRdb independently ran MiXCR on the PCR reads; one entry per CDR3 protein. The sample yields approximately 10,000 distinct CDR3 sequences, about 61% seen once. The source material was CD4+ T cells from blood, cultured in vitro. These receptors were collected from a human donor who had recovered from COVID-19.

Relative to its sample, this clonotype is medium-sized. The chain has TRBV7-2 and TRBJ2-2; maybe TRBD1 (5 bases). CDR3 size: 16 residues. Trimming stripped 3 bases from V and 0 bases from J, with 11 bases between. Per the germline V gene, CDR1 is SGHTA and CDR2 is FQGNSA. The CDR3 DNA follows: TGTGCCAGCAGCTTGAGACAGTTCGCGAACACCGGGGAGCTGTTTTTT. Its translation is CASSLRQFANTGELFF.

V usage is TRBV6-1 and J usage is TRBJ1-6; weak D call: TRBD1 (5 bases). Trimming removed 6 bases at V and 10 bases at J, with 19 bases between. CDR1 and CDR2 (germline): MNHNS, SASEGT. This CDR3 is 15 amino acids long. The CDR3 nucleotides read TGTGCCAGCAGGGTGGGGGGGGATGTATCCTCACCCCTCCACTTT. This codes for CASRVGGDVSSPLHF.

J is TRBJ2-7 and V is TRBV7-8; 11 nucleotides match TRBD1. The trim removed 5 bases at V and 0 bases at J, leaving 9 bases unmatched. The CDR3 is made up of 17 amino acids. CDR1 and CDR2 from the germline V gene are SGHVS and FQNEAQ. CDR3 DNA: TGTGCCAGCAGCACCCGGCGGGGGACAGGGGGCTCCTACGAGCAGTACTTC. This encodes CASSTRRGTGGSYEQYF.

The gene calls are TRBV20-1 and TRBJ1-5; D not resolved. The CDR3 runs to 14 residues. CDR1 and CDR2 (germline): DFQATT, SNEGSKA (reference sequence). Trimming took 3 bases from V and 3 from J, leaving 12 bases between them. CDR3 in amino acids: CSASGSANNQPQHF. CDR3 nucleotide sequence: TGCAGTGCTAGTGGTTCAGCCAACAATCAGCCCCAGCATTTT.

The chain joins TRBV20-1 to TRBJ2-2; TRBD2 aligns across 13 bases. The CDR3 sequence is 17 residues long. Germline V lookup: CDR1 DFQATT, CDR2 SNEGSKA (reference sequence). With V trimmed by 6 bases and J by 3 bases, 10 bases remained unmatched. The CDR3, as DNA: TGCAGTGCCCCATCGACTAGCGGGGGGCCTTACACCGGGGAGCTGTTTTTT. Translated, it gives CSAPSTSGGPYTGELFF.

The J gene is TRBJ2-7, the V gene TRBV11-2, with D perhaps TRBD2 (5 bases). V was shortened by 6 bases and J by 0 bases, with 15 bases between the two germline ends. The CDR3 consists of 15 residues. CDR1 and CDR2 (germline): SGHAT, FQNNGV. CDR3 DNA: TGTGCCAGCAGGCGCCCCGGGGTTAGCTCCTACGAGCAGTACTTC. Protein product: CASRRPGVSSYEQYF.

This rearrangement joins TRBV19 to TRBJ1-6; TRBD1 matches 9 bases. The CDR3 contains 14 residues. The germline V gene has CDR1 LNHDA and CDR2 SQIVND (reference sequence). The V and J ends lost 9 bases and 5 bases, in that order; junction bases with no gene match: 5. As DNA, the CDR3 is TGTGCCAGCCACAGGGGGCAGGATAATTCACCCCTCCACTTT. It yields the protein CASHRGQDNSPLHF.

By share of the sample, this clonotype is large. CDR3 loop: CASSYSNQPVYGYTF. Here the CDR3 DNA reads TGTGCCAGCAGTTACTCGAACCAGCCCGTCTATGGCTACACCTTC. This chain connects TRBV6-2 or TRBV6-3 to TRBJ1-2; D is undetermined. V was pared by 0 bases and J by 4 bases, with 12 bases between. The CDR3 spans 15 residues. Germline-derived CDR1 and CDR2 are MNHEY and SVGEGT.

The CDR3 is CASSLVANTGELFF. The DNA of the CDR3 is TGTGCCAGCAGCTTAGTAGCGAACACCGGGGAGCTGTTTTTT. This sequence joins TRBV7-2 and TRBJ2-2; D is ambiguous. The germline V gene encodes CDR1 SGHTA and CDR2 FQGNSA. The CDR3 is made up of 14 amino acids. The V gene lost 1 base and the J gene lost 0 bases, with 3 bases spanning the gap.

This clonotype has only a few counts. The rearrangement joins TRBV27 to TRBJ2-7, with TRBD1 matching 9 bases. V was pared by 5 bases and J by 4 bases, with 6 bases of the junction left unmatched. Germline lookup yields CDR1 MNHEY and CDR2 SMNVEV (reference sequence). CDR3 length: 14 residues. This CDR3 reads CASSPTGGGYEQYF. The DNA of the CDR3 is TGTGCCAGCAGTCCAACAGGGGGCGGGTACGAGCAGTACTTC.

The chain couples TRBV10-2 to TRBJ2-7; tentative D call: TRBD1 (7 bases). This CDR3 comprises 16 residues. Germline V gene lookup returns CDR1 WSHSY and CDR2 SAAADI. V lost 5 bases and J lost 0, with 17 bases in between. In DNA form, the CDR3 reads TGCGCCAGCAGTCCCGCCTCAGGGGGAGGCTCCTACGAGCAGTACTTC. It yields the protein CASSPASGGGSYEQYF.

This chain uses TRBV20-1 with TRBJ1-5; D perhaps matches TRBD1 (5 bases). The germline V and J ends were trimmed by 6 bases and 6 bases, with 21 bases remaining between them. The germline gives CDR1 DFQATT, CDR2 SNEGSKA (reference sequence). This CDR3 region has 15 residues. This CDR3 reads CSAVVVPGGSQPQHF. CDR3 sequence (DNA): TGCAGTGCGGTTGTGGTCCCGGGGGGGTCTCAGCCCCAGCATTTT.

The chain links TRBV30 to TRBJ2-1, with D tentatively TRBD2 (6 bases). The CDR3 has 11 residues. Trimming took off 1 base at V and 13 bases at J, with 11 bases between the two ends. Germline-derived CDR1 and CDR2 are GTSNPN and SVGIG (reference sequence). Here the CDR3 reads CAWSGGVLQFF. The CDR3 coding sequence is TGTGCCTGGAGTGGCGGGGTACTCCAGTTCTTC.

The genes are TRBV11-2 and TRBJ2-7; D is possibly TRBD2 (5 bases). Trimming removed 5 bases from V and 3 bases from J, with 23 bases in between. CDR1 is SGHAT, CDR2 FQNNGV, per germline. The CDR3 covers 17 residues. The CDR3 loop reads CASSVIPGSRALYEQYF. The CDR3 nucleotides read TGTGCCAGCAGCGTGATACCCGGCTCGCGGGCACTCTACGAGCAGTACTTC.

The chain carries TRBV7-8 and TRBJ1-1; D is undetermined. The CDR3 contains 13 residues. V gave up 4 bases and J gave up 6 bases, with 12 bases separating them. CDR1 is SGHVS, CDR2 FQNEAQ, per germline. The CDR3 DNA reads TGTGCCAGCAGCTCGACTCCTTCCGCTGAAGCTTTCTTT. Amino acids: CASSSTPSAEAFF.

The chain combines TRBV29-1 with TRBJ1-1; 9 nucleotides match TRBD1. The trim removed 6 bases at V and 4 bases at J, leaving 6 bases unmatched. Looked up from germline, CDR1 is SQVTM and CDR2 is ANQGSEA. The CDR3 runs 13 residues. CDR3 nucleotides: TGCAGCGTCCGAGCGGGACAGGGCACTGAAGCTTTCTTT. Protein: CSVRAGQGTEAFF.

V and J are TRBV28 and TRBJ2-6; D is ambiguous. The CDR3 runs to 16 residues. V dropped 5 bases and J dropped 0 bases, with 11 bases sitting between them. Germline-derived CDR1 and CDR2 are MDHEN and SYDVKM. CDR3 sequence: CASSIDLSSGANVLTF. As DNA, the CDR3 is TGTGCCAGCAGTATTGACCTCAGCTCTGGGGCCAACGTCCTGACTTTC. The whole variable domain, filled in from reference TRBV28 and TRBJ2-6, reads DVKVTQSSRYLVKRTGEKVFLECVQDMDHENMFWYRQDPGLGLRLIYFSYDVKMKEKGDIPEGYSVSREKKERFSLILESASTNQTSMYLCASSIDLSSGANVLTFGAGSRLTVL.

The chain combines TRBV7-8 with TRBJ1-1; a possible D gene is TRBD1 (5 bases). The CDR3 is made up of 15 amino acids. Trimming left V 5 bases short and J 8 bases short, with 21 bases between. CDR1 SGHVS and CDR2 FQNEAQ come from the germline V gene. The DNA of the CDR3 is TGTGCCAGCAGCCCTTTGACACGTCAGGGACGAGAAGCTTTCTTT. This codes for CASSPLTRQGREAFF. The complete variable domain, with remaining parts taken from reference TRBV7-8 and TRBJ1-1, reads GAGVSQSPRYKVAKRGQDVALRCDPISGHVSLFWYQQALGQGPEFLTYFQNEAQLDKSGLPSDRFFAERPEGSVSTLKIQRTQQEDSAVYLCASSPLTRQGREAFFGQGTRLTVV.